The 15 T cell receptor beta chains below were found in one sample sequenced in a study of CD8 T cells in ankylosing spondylitis. Findings and caveats of the study: Within ankylosing spondylitis blood, a TCR beta motif made up of roughly eight highly homologous variants appeared to be characteristic.

TCRdb recomputed calls from the 5' RACE reads with MiXCR, one row per CDR3 protein. The sample consists of some 700,000 distinct CDR3 sequences, around 20% of them appearing once. These receptors' targets are unknown. Sequenced sample: blood, either unsorted or a sorted T cell fraction (not recorded which). The receptors derive from a male donor with ankylosing spondylitis.

This clonotype has only a few counts. V usage is TRBV5-6 and J usage is TRBJ1-4, with D perhaps matching TRBD1 (6 bases). The CDR3 covers 14 residues. The germline V and J ends were trimmed by 3 bases and 5 bases, with 11 bases remaining between them. Germline V lookup: CDR1 SGHDT, CDR2 YYEEEE. The CDR3 DNA is TGTGCCAGCAGCTGGCAGGGGAAAAATGAAAAACTGTTTTTT. Amino acids: CASSWQGKNEKLFF.

This clonotype was detected a few times. V and J are TRBV7-8 and TRBJ2-5, with D perhaps matching TRBD1 (5 bases). V was cut by 5 bases and J by 7 bases, with 8 bases left in between. The CDR3 runs to 11 residues. Germline CDR1 SGHVS, CDR2 FQNEAQ. Here the CDR3 reads CASSPTGTQYF. The CDR3 nucleotides read TGTGCCAGCAGCCCTACAGGGACCCAGTACTTC.

The genes are TRBV20-1 and TRBJ1-1, with D possibly being TRBD1 (5 bases). This CDR3 spans 12 amino acids. Germline loops: CDR1 DFQATT, CDR2 SNEGSKA (reference sequence). V was shortened by 1 base and J by 8 bases, with 11 bases between the two germline ends. The CDR3 is CSARAGNLEAFF. DNA for the CDR3: TGCAGTGCTAGAGCAGGGAACCTCGAAGCTTTCTTT.

The chain is built from TRBV4-3 and TRBJ2-7, with TRBD2 identical over 7 bases. Germline values: CDR1 LGHNA, CDR2 YSLEER. The CDR3 length is 12 residues. J gave up 8 bases and V 6 bases, and 7 bases lay outside the gene matches. In DNA form, the CDR3 reads TGCGCCAGCAGTGGGGACTACCTAAAGCAGTACTTC. It translates to CASSGDYLKQYF.

This clonotype occurred a few times. The chain recombines TRBV20-1 with TRBJ1-5, with D perhaps matching TRBD1 (6 bases). Germline V gene sequence: CDR1 DFQATT, CDR2 SNEGSKA (reference sequence). This CDR3 is built from 15 residues. V was shortened by 6 bases and J by 4 bases, with 19 bases between the two germline ends. Written as DNA, the CDR3 is TGCAGTGCCCCTTCCACAGGGAACGGGAATCAGCCCCAGCATTTT. It encodes CSAPSTGNGNQPQHF.

The V gene is TRBV6-2 or TRBV6-3, the J gene TRBJ1-2; a possible D gene is TRBD1 (5 bases). V was cut by 5 bases and J by 8 bases, with 15 bases left in between. The CDR3 has 13 amino acids. CDR1 and CDR2 (germline): MNHEY, SVGEGT. The CDR3 DNA reads as TGTGCCAGCAGTGAGGGATCCCGGGGCGGCTACACCTTC. This gives the protein CASSEGSRGGYTF.

V is TRBV6-1 and J is TRBJ1-4; 8 bases are a match to TRBD1. This CDR3 region has 13 residues. V shed 6 bases, J shed 13 bases, and the junction held 10 bases outside the gene matches. Germline CDR1 is MNHNS and CDR2 is SASEGT. The CDR3 loop reads CASRHLTGTGLFF. DNA of the CDR3: TGTGCCAGCAGGCATTTAACCGGGACAGGACTGTTTTTT.

This clonotype came up many times. The chain joins TRBV12-3 or TRBV12-4 to TRBJ2-7; 8 bases map to TRBD1. This CDR3 comprises 15 residues. Trimming cost V 3 bases and J 0 bases; bases outside gene matches: 4. The CDR3: CASSLRQGSSYEQYF. The DNA for the CDR3 is TGTGCCAGCAGTTTGAGACAGGGGAGCTCCTACGAGCAGTACTTC.

V gene TRBV29-1 combines with J gene TRBJ2-3; D perhaps matches TRBD1 (6 bases). The germline V and J ends were trimmed by 6 bases and 4 bases, with 17 bases remaining between them. CDR1 is SQVTM and CDR2 is ANQGSEA in the germline V gene. This CDR3 comprises 14 residues. CDR3 in amino acids: CSVLVRGWADTQYF. The CDR3 nucleotides read TGCAGCGTCCTCGTCAGGGGATGGGCAGATACGCAGTATTTT.

This clonotype was found a few times. The chain is built from TRBV4-3 and TRBJ2-1; 7 nucleotides agree with TRBD2. This CDR3 contains 17 residues. Germline V gene data show CDR1 as LGHNA and CDR2 as YSLEER. Trimming removed 1 base from V and 0 bases from J; junction bases left unmatched: 6. The CDR3 DNA sequence: TGCGCCAGCAGCCAAGTTGACGCGGGAGTCTCCTACAATGAGCAGTTCTTC. Translating gives CASSQVDAGVSYNEQFF.

This chain uses TRBV7-9 with TRBJ2-1; TRBD2 matches 16 bases. Germline V gene data show CDR1 as SEHNR and CDR2 as FQNEAQ (reference sequence). The CDR3 extends over 14 amino acids. V trimming: 8 bases; J trimming: 10 bases; junction bases outside the gene matches: 5. CDR3 nucleotides: TGTGCCAGCGACGGGACTAGCGGGAGGGGCGAGCAGTTCTTC. Its translation: CASDGTSGRGEQFF.

There are a few counts of this clonotype. The rearrangement uses TRBV4-1 and TRBJ2-1; no reliable D call. CDR1 is MGHRA and CDR2 is YSYEKL in the germline V gene. The CDR3 spans 15 residues. Deletions cut 2 bases from V and 6 bases from J, with 14 bases between. The CDR3, as DNA: TGCGCCAGCAGCCAATTCTTAGATGACCCCAATGAGCAGTTCTTC. This translates into CASSQFLDDPNEQFF.

The J gene is TRBJ2-1, the V gene TRBV27, with 12 bases fitting TRBD2. V dropped 0 bases and J dropped 7; count of bases not matched to a gene: 4. This CDR3 spans 16 amino acids. Germline V gene sequence: CDR1 MNHEY, CDR2 SMNVEV (reference sequence). CDR3 coding DNA: TGTGCCAGCAGTTTATCCCTAGCGGGAGGGTGGAATGAGCAGTTCTTC. Translating gives CASSLSLAGGWNEQFF.

This clonotype was observed many times. The chain uses TRBV25-1 and TRBJ2-1, with D tentatively TRBD1 or TRBD2 (5 bases each). CDR3 length: 12 amino acids. The V end lost 7 bases, the J end lost 9 bases, and 13 bases lay between the germline ends. The germline V gene encodes CDR1 MGHDK and CDR2 SYGVNS. The CDR3 spells CASKAGSAEQFF. CDR3 nucleotides: TGTGCCAGCAAAGCAGGGAGTGCTGAGCAGTTCTTC.

The V gene is TRBV5-4, the J gene TRBJ2-3; 9 bases map to TRBD2. The V gene's germline CDR1 is SGHNT and CDR2 YYREEE (reference sequence). The CDR3 extends over 16 amino acids. V was clipped by 4 bases and J by 3 bases; unmatched bases: 9. CDR3 DNA sequence: TGTGCCAGCAGCACGGGGACTAGCTACAGGACAGATACGCAGTATTTT. Protein sequence: CASSTGTSYRTDTQYF.